This T cell receptor (beta chain) comes out of a study of T cells after yellow fever vaccination. A universal primer site and UMIs were added as TCR cDNA was made by 5'RACE template switching. TCRdb used MiXCR to reprocess the 5' RACE reads, holding one entry per CDR3 protein. The sample records about 58,000 distinct CDR3 sequences, more than 5.5% being singletons. The CDR3 has 14 residues. Looked up from germline, CDR1 is SEHNR and CDR2 is FQNEAQ (reference sequence). V lost 5 bases, J lost 7 bases, and 15 bases lay in between. This clonotype was observed many times. The chain recombines TRBV7-9 with TRBJ1-3; a weak D match, TRBD1 (6 bases). The specimen was CD8+ T cells sorted from PBMCs, collected on the day of the first yellow fever vaccination. The sequence derives from a man aged 18 to 29 who received the YFV17D yellow fever vaccine. The CDR3, as DNA: TGTGCCAGCAGCCTCACAGGGTCGGGGAACACCATATATTTT. Its translation: CASSLTGSGNTIYF.